These T cell receptor beta chains were read from a single sample in a study of CD4+ T cells in melanoma. The protocol was immunoSEQ multiplex PCR, while the TCRdb copy is restricted to in-frame clones and leaves out a portion. The table records roughly 13,000 clones, approximately 80% of them present only once. Sequencing used cells from a culture (not recorded whether cultured in vitro). The receptor set was obtained from a human donor with melanoma. CDR3s include the opening cysteine and the closing phenylalanine or tryptophan. The D gene is left open where the match is weak. Clone size is shown for a subset of rows, as once, few, many or a class of expanded clone.

d_gene	j_gene	v_gene	abundance	CDR3nt	CDR3aa
NA	TRBJ1-2	TRBV30	NA	TGTGCCTGGAGTAGACTGAACTATGGCTACACCTTC	CAWSRLNYGYTF
NA	TRBJ2-1	TRBV30	NA	TGTGCCTGGGCAACTGGACTTGGTTGGAATGAGCAGTTCTTC	CAWATGLGWNEQFF
NA	TRBJ1-6	TRBV6-1	few	TGTGCCAGCAGTGAACGGTTAGGACATTATAATTCACCCCTCCACTTT	CASSERLGHYNSPLHF
NA	TRBJ2-3	TRBV5-1	NA	TGCGCCAGCAGGGGAACGCTTAGCACAGATACGCAGTATTTT	CASRGTLSTDTQYF
TRBD1	TRBJ1-4	TRBV5-1	NA	TGCGCCAGCAGACAGGGGGCTGGGAAGATTAATGAAAAACTGTTTTTT	CASRQGAGKINEKLFF
TRBD2	TRBJ2-3	TRBV14	NA	TGTGCCAGCAGCCGCCAGCGGGGTGGCACAGATACGCAGTATTTT	CASSRQRGGTDTQYF
TRBD2	TRBJ2-7	TRBV11-2	NA	TGTGCCAGCAGCCCCCTACGGGGGGAGGACTCCTACGAGCAGTACTTC	CASSPLRGEDSYEQYF
NA	TRBJ1-5	TRBV28	NA	TGTGCCGGGCAGGCCTTAAAGCAGCCCCAGCATTTT	CAGQALKQPQHF
NA	TRBJ1-2	TRBV19	NA	TGTGCCAGTAGTATGGAGACAAGCTATGGCTACACCTTC	CASSMETSYGYTF
NA	TRBJ2-6	TRBV6-1	NA	TGTGCCAGCAGTGAACGATTCTCTGGGGCCAACGTCCTGACTTTC	CASSERFSGANVLTF
TRBD1	TRBJ2-5	TRBV5-8	NA	TGTGCCAGCAGCACTGGGACAGGGAGTGGTCGACGGGAGACCCAGTACTTC	CASSTGTGSGRRETQYF
NA	TRBJ2-1	TRBV5-1	NA	TGCGCCAGCAGCTTCGGTGGCCTAGCAGGAAATGAGCAGTTCTTC	CASSFGGLAGNEQFF
TRBD1	TRBJ2-7	TRBV5-1	NA	TGCGCCAGCAGGAGGACAGGGGGCGCCTACGAGCAGTACTTC	CASRRTGGAYEQYF
TRBD1	TRBJ1-5	TRBV6-4	NA	TGTGCCAGCAGTGACTCCCCAGGGACAGCTCATTTTTTTCTTCTCCGTAATCAGCCCCAGCATTTT	CASSDSPGTAHFFLLRNQPQHF
TRBD2	TRBJ2-1	TRBV2	NA	TGTGCCAGCAGTACTACCCTAGGAGCGGGGGGGAGTTTCTCCTACAATGAGCAGTTCTTC	CASSTTLGAGGSFSYNEQFF
NA	TRBJ2-7	TRBV6-1	once	TGTGCCAGCAGTGAAGTTGGACTCCACGAGCAGTACTTC	CASSEVGLHEQYF
NA	TRBJ1-4	TRBV11-2	NA	TGTGCCAGCAGCTTAAACACGGGAAAACTGTTTTTT	CASSLNTGKLFF
NA	TRBJ2-7	TRBV28	NA	TGTGCCAGCAGCCAGGGTGTAAGCCCCTACGAGCAGTACTTC	CASSQGVSPYEQYF
NA	TRBJ1-1	TRBV27	few	TGTGCCAGCAGTGCGGTTGCTGGATACACTGAAGCTTTCTTT	CASSAVAGYTEAFF
NA	TRBJ2-2	TRBV30	NA	TGTGCCTGGAAAAGGGACGGGACCGGGGAGCTGTTTTTT	CAWKRDGTGELFF
TRBD1	TRBJ2-3	TRBV5-1	NA	TGCGCCAGCAGCGCGGGACAGGGCACAGATACGCAGTATTTT	CASSAGQGTDTQYF